Listed below are T cell receptor beta chains from one sample, sequenced in a study of blood T cell repertoires in COVID-19. Libraries were prepared by immunoSEQ multiplex PCR; TCRdb keeps only in-frame clonotypes and omits some of them. This repertoire shows approximately 150,000 clones, 75% to 90% found once; its top ten account for about 5.1%. Specimen: peripheral blood. These receptors originate from a human donor in a cohort sampled during active COVID-19. Each CDR3 is given with its conserved first and last residue. The D gene is left open where the match is weak. Clone size is shown for a subset of rows, as once, few, many or a class of expanded clone.

clone size	J gene	V gene	D gene	CDR3 protein	CDR3 DNA
.	TRBJ1-4	TRBV27	.	CASSGGSYEKLFF	TGTGCCAGCAGTGGGGGGAGTTATGAAAAACTGTTTTTT
.	TRBJ2-1	TRBV24-1	.	CATSDLSRRGTLGNEQFF	TGTGCCACCAGTGATTTAAGCCGGCGGGGTACCCTAGGCAATGAGCAGTTCTTC
.	TRBJ2-3	TRBV29-1	.	CSVGRATDTQYF	TGCAGCGTTGGGAGGGCGACAGATACGCAGTATTTT
.	TRBJ1-2	TRBV10-2	.	CASSERSGYTF	TGCGCCAGCAGTGAGCGTAGTGGCTACACCTTC
few	TRBJ2-2	TRBV5-6	TRBD1	CASSRTGTEGNTGELFF	TGTGCCAGCAGCCGAACCGGGACAGAAGGCAACACCGGGGAGCTGTTTTTT
.	TRBJ2-1	TRBV5-1	.	CASSLALGWQEQFF	TGCGCCAGCAGCTTGGCGCTAGGTTGGCAGGAGCAGTTCTTC
.	TRBJ2-1	TRBV3-1/TRBV3-2	.	CASSRGGDGYNEQFF	TGTGCCAGCAGCCGAGGGGGGGACGGGTACAATGAGCAGTTCTTC
.	TRBJ1-2	TRBV20-1	.	CSVRDRDTF	TGCAGTGTACGGGATAGGGACACCTTC
.	TRBJ2-6	TRBV7-3	.	CASSLDSSGANVLTF	TGTGCCAGCAGCTTGGACAGCTCTGGGGCCAACGTCCTGACTTTC
.	TRBJ2-7	TRBV5-6	.	CASSLGENEQYF	TGTGCCAGCAGCTTGGGAGAGAACGAGCAGTACTTC
many	TRBJ1-1	TRBV25-1	.	CASGAASDTEAFF	TGTGCCAGCGGGGCTGCTTCCGACACTGAAGCTTTCTTT
.	TRBJ2-1	TRBV5-1	TRBD2	CASSLLAGELSYNEQFF	TGCGCCAGCAGCTTACTAGCGGGAGAGTTGTCCTACAATGAGCAGTTCTTC
.	TRBJ1-2	TRBV6-6	TRBD1	CASSPDRGNGNGYTF	TGTGCCAGCAGTCCGGACAGGGGGAATGGTAATGGCTACACCTTC
.	TRBJ2-7	TRBV18	TRBD2	CASSPVAGTSSYEQYF	TGTGCCAGCTCACCAGTCGCAGGGACTAGCTCCTACGAGCAGTACTTC
.	TRBJ1-6	TRBV4-2	.	CASSQETPGSNSPLHF	TGTGCCAGCAGCCAAGAAACGCCAGGGTCGAATTCACCCCTCCACTTT
.	TRBJ1-4	TRBV5-1	.	CASSSGLDFNEKLFF	TGCGCCAGCAGCTCAGGATTGGACTTTAATGAAAAACTGTTTTTT
.	TRBJ1-1	TRBV29-1	TRBD1	CSALQGNMNTEAFF	TGCAGCGCTCTACAGGGGAATATGAACACTGAAGCTTTCTTT
.	TRBJ2-5	TRBV9	TRBD2	CASSINSGGEETQYF	TGTGCCAGCAGCATCAATAGCGGGGGGGAAGAGACCCAGTACTTC
.	TRBJ1-5	TRBV10-2	TRBD1	CASSDRLGGDQPQHF	TGCGCCAGCAGTGACCGACTAGGGGGCGACCAGCCCCAGCATTTT
once	TRBJ2-1	TRBV20-1	.	CSATSYGEQFF	TGCAGTGCCACGAGCTATGGTGAGCAGTTCTTC
once	TRBJ2-6	TRBV28	TRBD2	CASSGREESGANVLTF	TGTGCCAGCAGTGGGCGGGAGGAGTCTGGGGCCAACGTCCTGACTTTC
.	TRBJ2-2	TRBV6-5	TRBD1	CASSTDRRSGELFF	TGTGCCAGCAGTACGGACAGGAGGAGTGGGGAGCTGTTTTTT
.	TRBJ2-1	TRBV11-2	.	CASSLGLGHNEQFF	TGTGCCAGCAGCTTAGGTCTTGGCCACAATGAGCAGTTCTTC
.	TRBJ2-2	TRBV18	TRBD2	CASSSRVAGPNTGELFF	TGTGCCAGCTCCAGTAGGGTAGCGGGCCCGAACACCGGGGAGCTGTTTTTT
.	TRBJ2-3	TRBV5-4	TRBD1	CASRPGQGATDTQYF	TGTGCCAGCAGGCCCGGACAGGGAGCCACAGATACGCAGTATTTT
.	TRBJ1-5	TRBV2	TRBD1	CASIGTDLNQPQHF	TGTGCCAGCATAGGGACAGATCTCAATCAGCCCCAGCATTTT
.	TRBJ2-3	TRBV14	.	CASSPQGSSTQYF	TGTGCCAGCAGCCCGCAGGGTAGCAGTACGCAGTATTTT
.	TRBJ1-1	TRBV15	.	CATSREGGGGLSGAFF	TGTGCCACCAGCAGAGAGGGTGGGGGAGGGCTAAGCGGAGCTTTCTTT
.	TRBJ1-4	TRBV25-1	TRBD1	CASSFRTGGNEKLFF	TGTGCCAGCAGCTTCAGGACAGGGGGCAATGAAAAACTGTTTTTT
.	TRBJ2-7	TRBV18	.	CASSPPSRSYEQYF	TGTGCCAGCTCACCACCAAGTAGATCCTACGAGCAGTACTTC
.	TRBJ1-1	TRBV5-1	TRBD1	CASRISGTGENTEAFF	TGCGCCAGCAGGATTTCCGGGACAGGGGAGAACACTGAAGCTTTCTTT
.	TRBJ2-5	TRBV28	TRBD1	CASTPRGQGPETQYF	TGTGCCAGCACTCCTCGGGGACAGGGCCCAGAGACCCAGTACTTC
.	TRBJ2-3	TRBV29-1	.	CSGLRQSGDTQYF	TGCAGCGGCCTAAGACAGTCTGGAGATACGCAGTATTTT
.	TRBJ1-6	TRBV5-5	.	CASSTRQVSPLHF	TGTGCCAGCAGCACCCGACAAGTTTCACCCCTCCACTTT
few	TRBJ1-6	TRBV6-4	TRBD1	CASCGTGRMIGSPLHF	TGTGCCAGCTGTGGGACAGGGAGGATGATTGGTTCACCCCTCCACTTT
.	TRBJ2-5	TRBV5-6	.	CASSFGETQYF	TGTGCCAGCAGCTTCGGGGAGACCCAGTACTTC
.	TRBJ1-5	TRBV2	TRBD1	CASSYRGGQPQHF	TGTGCCAGCAGCTACAGGGGGGGTCAGCCCCAGCATTTT
.	TRBJ1-2	TRBV30	.	CAWSVRGGISYGYTF	TGTGCCTGGAGTGTACGGGGGGGTATTTCCTATGGCTACACCTTC
.	TRBJ1-6	TRBV19	.	CASSIAQSSYNSPLHF	TGTGCCAGTAGTATAGCACAGAGCTCCTATAATTCACCCCTCCACTTT
.	TRBJ2-1	TRBV11-1	TRBD2	CASSSIAGGPYEQFF	TGTGCCAGCAGCTCAATAGCGGGAGGGCCCTATGAGCAGTTCTTC
.	TRBJ1-6	TRBV4-2	TRBD1	CASSQGFKQGAKDSPLHF	TGTGCCAGCAGCCAGGGGTTTAAACAGGGGGCGAAAGATTCACCCCTCCACTTT
.	TRBJ1-1	TRBV30	.	CAWSGDIGAEAFF	TGTGCCTGGAGTGGGGACATCGGGGCCGAAGCTTTCTTT
.	TRBJ2-3	TRBV7-3	.	CASALWAGTDTQYF	TGTGCCAGCGCCTTATGGGCGGGAACAGATACGCAGTATTTT
.	TRBJ1-2	TRBV11-1	.	CASSLFAQGGNYGYTF	TGTGCCAGCAGCTTATTCGCACAGGGTGGGAACTATGGCTACACCTTC
.	TRBJ1-1	TRBV7-3	.	CASSPSPPAPGTEAFF	TGTGCCAGCAGCCCGTCCCCCCCGGCCCCGGGCACTGAAGCTTTCTTT
.	TRBJ1-6	TRBV5-1	.	CASSLDSDYSPLHF	TGCGCCAGCAGCTTGGATAGCGACTATTCACCCCTCCACTTT
.	TRBJ1-3	TRBV5-6	.	CASSSPSRNTIYF	TGTGCCAGCAGCTCCCCATCCCGAAACACCATATATTTT
.	TRBJ1-5	TRBV28	.	CASSPPTGQVYQPQHF	TGTGCCAGCAGTCCTCCAACTGGGCAGGTTTATCAGCCCCAGCATTTT
.	TRBJ2-5	TRBV7-3	.	CASRQNQEETQYF	TGTGCCAGCCGCCAGAACCAGGAAGAGACCCAGTACTTC
.	TRBJ1-1	TRBV28	.	CASSQVQDTEAFF	TGTGCCAGCAGTCAAGTACAGGACACTGAAGCTTTCTTT
few	TRBJ1-1	TRBV5-1	.	CASSFQGPEEAFF	TGCGCCAGCAGCTTCCAGGGCCCGGAAGAAGCTTTCTTT
.	TRBJ2-7	TRBV6-5	.	CASSLRHVAPYEQYF	TGTGCCAGCAGCCTAAGACATGTGGCCCCCTACGAGCAGTACTTC
once	TRBJ2-2	TRBV24-1	TRBD1	CATSDLGDRGATGELFF	TGTGCCACCAGTGATTTGGGGGACAGGGGAGCCACCGGGGAGCTGTTTTTT
.	TRBJ1-4	TRBV19	TRBD1	CASSPRTRGDEKLFF	TGTGCCAGTAGTCCTCGGACCAGGGGGGATGAAAAACTGTTTTTT
.	TRBJ2-7	TRBV6-5	.	CASAPGTPGSYEQYF	TGTGCCAGCGCCCCCGGGACACCAGGCTCCTACGAGCAGTACTTC
.	TRBJ2-1	TRBV7-3	.	CASSPGRRGYNEQFF	TGTGCCAGCAGCCCAGGCCGTCGGGGCTACAATGAGCAGTTCTTC
.	TRBJ2-2	TRBV5-1	.	CASSFSYGTQTNTGELFF	TGCGCCAGCAGCTTCTCCTACGGGACACAAACGAACACCGGGGAGCTGTTTTTT
.	TRBJ2-5	TRBV5-5	.	CASSLSETQYF	TGTGCCAGCAGCCTGTCGGAGACCCAGTACTTC